Shown below are 12 T cell receptor beta chains from a single sample sequenced in a study of regulatory T cells in long-lasting Graves disease (dated by TCRdb to the early 2020s). The time point label here, explained by the study, means: persistent/refractory GD, antithyroid drugs over 5 years with positive TRAb. RNA was extracted from PBMCs in TRIzol for both TCR sequencing and RNA sequencing. The library was obtained by multiplex PCR. The reads were generated on an Illumina HiSeq 4000. CDR3 regions were amplified by Arm-PCR with iRepertoire HTBI primers to construct TCR beta libraries. Through fastp at Q25 and MiXCR, TCRdb rebuilt clones from the public reads, retaining in-frame beta chains. Identical CDR3 proteins give one entry, which carries the most common genes and DNA. The sample table contains a few hundred thousand distinct CDR3 sequences; only one count was recorded for approximately 25% of them. The ten biggest clones cover about 29% of the sample.

The sequencing here drew on peripheral blood mononuclear cells (PBMCs), taken when the disease was refractory, from a patient treated with antithyroid drugs. These TCRs come from a woman in her 40s with Graves disease. Donor details come from another sample of the same person, matched by shared clones.

This clonotype was counted many times. The chain employs TRBV30 and TRBJ2-7; 7 nucleotides align to TRBD1. The germline CDR1 and CDR2 sequences are GTSNPN and SVGIG (reference sequence). The J segment lost 2 bases and the V segment lost 4 bases, leaving 8 bases of the junction unmatched. CDR3 length equals 14 residues. The CDR3 loop is CAWTKNRGPYEQYF. The CDR3 bases are TGTGCCTGGACCAAGAACAGGGGTCCCTACGAGCAGTACTTC.

This clonotype has a count of ten or more. This rearrangement joins TRBV6-1 to TRBJ2-5, with 12 bases fitting TRBD2. The V gene end was trimmed by 4 bases and the J gene end by 5 bases; junction bases not matched to a gene: 2. Germline values: CDR1 MNHNS, CDR2 SASEGT. The CDR3 is 14 residues long. CDR3 DNA: TGTGCCAGCAGTGTACTAGCGGGAGGCGAGACCCAGTACTTC. Translation gives CASSVLAGGETQYF.

This clonotype was recorded at least ten times. The genes are TRBV11-2 and TRBJ1-1, with 9 bases that match TRBD1. The CDR3 has 15 residues. The germline V gene has CDR1 SGHAT and CDR2 FQNNGV. With 6 bases clipped from V and 3 bases from J, the junction kept 8 bases outside the gene matches. The CDR3 DNA is TGTGCCAGCAGTTCCCCGACAGGGGGTGACACTGAAGCTTTCTTT. Its translation: CASSSPTGGDTEAFF. Using reference TRBV11-2 and TRBJ1-1 for the parts outside the CDR3, the full variable domain is EAGVAQSPRYKIIEKRQSVAFWCNPISGHATLYWYQQILGQGPKLLIQFQNNGVVDDSQLPKDRFSAERLKGVDSTLKIQPAKLEDSAVYLCASSSPTGGDTEAFFGQGTRLTVV.

The sample holds a few counts of this clonotype. The rearrangement links TRBV7-3 to TRBJ2-2; D perhaps matches TRBD2 (6 bases). V lost 8 bases, J lost 7 bases, and 14 bases lay in between. Germline-derived CDR1 and CDR2 are SGHTA and FQGTGA. CDR3 size: 13 residues. CDR3 nucleotides: TGTGCCAGCGGGGGGTTCCGTGGCGGGGAGCTGTTTTTT. Its translation is CASGGFRGGELFF.

This clonotype was counted ten times or more. The chain employs TRBV11-2 and TRBJ2-7; D is undetermined. Trimming stripped 4 bases from V and 6 bases from J, with 7 bases between. CDR1 and CDR2 from the germline V gene are SGHAT and FQNNGV. The CDR3 runs to 11 residues. CDR3 in DNA: TGTGCCAGCAGCTCCTATGTCGAGCAGTACTTC. This codes for CASSSYVEQYF.

This clonotype was picked up many times. The CDR3 sequence is CASSSTFGSRTYEQYF. CDR3 DNA: TGTGCCAGCAGTTCTACTTTTGGGTCTAGAACCTACGAGCAGTACTTC. The V and J genes are TRBV6-2 or TRBV6-3 and TRBJ2-7; D unclear. V lost 4 bases, J lost 2 bases, and 18 bases lay in between. CDR3 length: 16 amino acids. CDR1 is MNHEY, CDR2 SVGEGT, per germline.

A word on this clonotype: This may come from a read error, since a much larger clone is one base off. This chain links TRBV28 with TRBJ2-5, with 8 positions matching TRBD1. The germline V gene has CDR1 MDHEN and CDR2 SYDVKM. The junction had 10 bases not matched to a gene; V was cut back by 4 bases and J by 6 bases. The CDR3 spans 15 residues. The CDR3 region is CASSSSHYRGKTQYF. CDR3 bases: TGTGCCAGCAGTTCCTCCCACTACAGGGGGAAGACCCAGTACTTC.

This clonotype was seen many times. This chain joins TRBV2 and TRBJ1-4; D remains unclear. The CDR3 contains 13 residues. The germline V gene has CDR1 SNHLY and CDR2 FYNNEI. Trimming cost V 3 bases and J 14 bases, with 16 bases left between them. The CDR3 DNA reads as TGTGCCAGCAGTGACATGCCGCGGTTAAATCTGTTTTTT. Translation gives CASSDMPRLNLFF.

The rearrangement links TRBV2 to TRBJ2-1; no firm D call. The CDR3 contains 12 residues. CDR1 is SNHLY and CDR2 is FYNNEI in the germline V gene. Trimming left V 4 bases short and J 4 bases short, with 5 bases between. CDR3 sequence: CASSVVYNEQFF. The CDR3 nucleotides read TGTGCCAGCAGTGTCGTATACAATGAGCAGTTCTTC.

This clonotype has at least ten counts. J is TRBJ2-7 and V is TRBV11-2; TRBD1 or TRBD2 may be the D gene (5 bases each). CDR3 size: 14 residues. The V end was cut by 6 bases, the J end by 2 bases, with 14 bases between. Germline V gene sequence: CDR1 SGHAT, CDR2 FQNNGV. The CDR3 is CASSLITGPYEQYF. CDR3 bases: TGTGCCAGCAGTCTTATCACGGGGCCCTACGAGCAGTACTTC.

This clonotype was seen a few times. This chain joins TRBV7-2 and TRBJ2-7; TRBD1 might be the D (6 bases). Trimming left V 5 bases short and J 4 bases short, with 15 bases between. Germline V gene data show CDR1 as SGHTA and CDR2 as FQGNSA. CDR3 length: 14 amino acids. CDR3 nucleotides: TGTGCCAGCAGCCGAAAAACAGGGAGTTACGAGCAGTACTTC. Amino acids: CASSRKTGSYEQYF.

This chain uses TRBV24-1 with TRBJ2-1; D remains ambiguous. The V end lost 1 base, the J end lost 6 bases, and 3 bases lay between the germline ends. This CDR3 is 12 amino acids long. Germline-derived CDR1 and CDR2 are KGHDR and SFDVKD. This CDR3 reads CATSDFPNEQFF. The DNA of the CDR3 is TGTGCCACCAGTGATTTCCCCAATGAGCAGTTCTTC.